This TCR beta chain was observed in a study of T-cell reconstitution after alpha-beta-depleted transplantation in children (dated by TCRdb to 2016 to 2017). In the study overall: Using TCR repertoire profiling, the study followed T-cell immune reconstitution in a quantitative way in children after TCRalphabeta/CD19-depleted allogeneic hematopoietic cell transplantation.

This clonotype was counted at least ten times. What antigen it recognizes has not been identified. No base qualities exist here, and no much larger clone lies one base off it. Library prep was done by PCR. The instrument was an Illumina HiSeq 2500. TCR libraries were prepared with molecular barcoding, using unique molecular identifiers to normalize TCRbeta repertoire quantification. The public sequencing data were trimmed at Q25 with fastp and processed into clonotypes with MiXCR by TCRdb, which kept only in-frame beta chains. Each CDR3 protein appears once, grouped with its most common genes and DNA. The sample data list around 370,000 distinct CDR3 sequences, and 10% to 13% of these were observed just once. The ten top clones hold about 2.3% of the sample. Inclusive of the bounding cysteine and phenylalanine, the CDR3 is 16 residues long. The only DNA kept is the CDR3, 48 bases in frame from the first base. The germline V gene yields MDHEN for CDR1 and SYDVKM for CDR2. V and J lose 2 bases and 5 bases, and a span of 16 bases separates them.

The sample was PBMCs from the stem cell graft donor, taken from the stem cell graft. The rearrangement joined TRBV28 to TRBJ2-1; TRBD1 is perhaps the D gene, given 6 matching bases. This receptor was taken from a human donor who donated a stem cell graft to a child with acute lymphoblastic leukemia. For the CDR3, the sequence is CASSLGTGTYDNEQFF. In nucleotides, the sequence is TGTGCCAGCAGTTTAGGGACCGGGACATATGACAATGAGCAGTTCTTC.